This T cell receptor beta chain was profiled in a study of OX40 agonist ivuxolimab in advanced cancers. TCRdb keeps only in-frame clones here, not all; method: immunoSEQ multiplex PCR. This table holds under 50,000 clones, approximately 79% found once. Germline CDR1 reads SGHRS; CDR2 reads YFSETQ. V lost 4 bases and J 2 bases, leaving 9 bases between the germline ends. The CDR3 totals 13 residues. Findings of the study overall: In a subset of nonresponders, normalized T-cell clonal expansion was also low. In the 0.1 to 3.0 mg/kg range, CD4+ and CD8+ blood T cells had expanded clonally by week 6.

With respect to this clone: Its cognate antigen is unknown.

This sequence originates from an adult with an advanced solid tumor such as melanoma, head and neck, liver or kidney cancer. Sequenced here: CD4+ or CD8+ T cells sorted from blood, sampled in a trial of the OX40 agonist ivuxolimab. The V call is TRBV5-1, the J call TRBJ1-2; the D gene is possibly TRBD1 (6 bases). The CDR3, as DNA: TGCGCCAGCAGCCCCGACAGGAACTATGGCTACACCTTC. Encoded protein: CASSPDRNYGYTF.